This T cell receptor (beta chain) was observed in a study of blood T cell repertoires in COVID-19. Study details: Sites in the United States, Italy and Spain provided acute and convalescent COVID-19 samples. T cells, B-cell-depleted T cells, or PBMCs supplied cDNA or gDNA.

V was cut by 2 bases and J by 0 bases, with 14 bases left in between. CDR1 and CDR2 (germline): SNHLY, FYNNEI. CDR3 length equals 16 residues. The authors' processing: Amplification from reference gene primers served as the basis for estimated nucleated cell counts. Assay used: immunoSEQ multiplex PCR; TCRdb lists only in-frame clones, some missing. V, J and clone size are those of that table, while D and trimming were read from the DNA. This table holds about 300,000 clones, roughly 90% found once. The receptor's source is a man between 18 and 35 years old who had recovered from COVID-19. The sequenced sample was peripheral blood. This chain connects TRBV2 to TRBJ2-7, with D possibly TRBD1 on 5 matching bases. The CDR3 protein is CASSEMGLSLSYEQYF. The CDR3 DNA sequence: TGTGCCAGCAGTGAAATGGGGCTTTCCCTCTCCTACGAGCAGTACTTC.